Each of the 9 T cell receptor beta chains below was sequenced from the same sample in a study of vaccination and CD4 T cells after COVID-19 (dated by TCRdb to between 2021 and 2022). The library was prepared using PCR. TCRdb names Illumina iSeq 100 as the instrument used. TCR sequencing of DNA from cultured CD4+ T cells used the Oncomine TCR Beta short-read assay at the Johns Hopkins FTIC core. In-frame beta chains were kept once TCRdb had trimmed the public reads at Q25 with fastp and called clones with MiXCR. Records with the same CDR3 protein are collapsed into one entry carrying the most frequent genes and DNA. This sample lists 15,000 or so distinct CDR3 sequences; around 70% were detected once. The ten biggest clones cover approximately 11% of the sample. This specimen's treatment or condition label, per the study, means: roughly 11-day PBMC culture with coronavirus spike peptide pools or control peptides (ViraFEST assay).

Antigens of these TCRs are unknown. Input material: CD4+ T cells from blood, cultured in vitro. These receptors originate from a human donor who had recovered from COVID-19.

The rearrangement joins TRBV24-1 to TRBJ2-7; 8 positions match TRBD1. Unmatched junction bases numbered 10, after V lost 4 bases and J lost 6 bases. Per germline, CDR1 KGHDR and CDR2 SFDVKD. This CDR3 is 15 amino acids long. DNA for the CDR3: TGTGCCACCAGTGAACCCGGACAGGGCTTAGGCGAGCAGTACTTC. This translates into CATSEPGQGLGEQYF.

The chain is built from TRBV11-3 and TRBJ2-3, with D tentatively TRBD2 (5 bases). The V and J ends lost 8 bases and 1 base respectively, with 10 bases between them. Germline V gene data show CDR1 as SGHNT and CDR2 as YENEEA. The CDR3 runs 13 residues. The CDR3 DNA reads TGTGCCAGCTCCCGGCGGGGCACAGATACGCAGTATTTT. Residues: CASSRRGTDTQYF.

The J gene is TRBJ1-5, the V gene TRBV20-1; 11 nucleotides line up with TRBD1. This CDR3 contains 14 residues. V dropped 8 bases and J dropped 5; count of bases not matched to a gene: 8. The germline V gene has CDR1 DFQATT and CDR2 SNEGSKA (reference sequence). The CDR3 nucleotides read TGCAGTACGGGGACAGGGGGTTTATATCAGCCCCAGCATTTT. This encodes CSTGTGGLYQPQHF.

The genes are TRBV20-1 and TRBJ2-7; TRBD1 is a possible D gene (5 bases). The length of the CDR3 is 13 residues. The V gene lost 3 bases and the J gene lost 3 bases, with 12 bases spanning the gap. Germline V lookup: CDR1 DFQATT, CDR2 SNEGSKA (reference sequence). CDR3 DNA: TGCAGTGCTAGTTCAGGGCTTGGCTACGAGCAGTACTTC. Its translation is CSASSGLGYEQYF.

This clonotype was observed a single time. This chain links TRBV28 with TRBJ1-5, with D possibly being TRBD1 (5 bases). Germline CDR1 reads MDHEN; CDR2 reads SYDVKM. The CDR3 extends over 18 amino acids. Between the trimmed V and J ends, which lost 5 bases and 0 bases, there was a span of 20 bases. The CDR3 coding sequence is TGTGCCAGCAGTCTTACTACTTTCAGGGTATATAGCAATCAGCCCCAGCATTTT. Its translation: CASSLTTFRVYSNQPQHF.

The chain has TRBV20-1 and TRBJ2-3; TRBD1 agrees at 9 bases. CDR3 length: 13 residues. The germline V gene has CDR1 DFQATT and CDR2 SNEGSKA (reference sequence). The junction had 7 bases not matched to a gene; V was cut back by 1 base and J by 11 bases. CDR3 region: CSARAATGGGQYF. The CDR3 nucleotides are TGCAGTGCTAGAGCGGCGACAGGGGGTGGGCAGTATTTT.

The chain has TRBV4-3 and TRBJ2-1; D is unresolved. The CDR3 has 13 residues. V lost 3 bases and J 12 bases, leaving 15 bases between the germline ends. Germline lookup yields CDR1 LGHNA and CDR2 YSLEER. CDR3 nucleotides: TGCGCCAGCAGCCAGGATCTGACGAGAGGGCAGTTCTTC. It translates to CASSQDLTRGQFF.

This clonotype was found once. V usage is TRBV5-4 and J usage is TRBJ1-2, with D hard to call. CDR3 length equals 13 residues. V shed 0 bases and J shed 1 base, with 4 bases lying between them. CDR1 is SGHNT, CDR2 YYREEE, per germline (reference sequence). The CDR3 protein is CASSLDHNYGYTF. CDR3 nucleotide sequence: TGTGCCAGCAGCTTGGACCATAACTATGGCTACACCTTC. The variable domain in full, completed from reference TRBV5-4 and TRBJ1-2, reads ETGVTQSPTHLIKTRGQQVTLRCSSQSGHNTVSWYQQALGQGPQFIFQYYREEENGRGNFPPRFSGLQFPNYSSELNVNALELDDSALYLCASSLDHNYGYTFGSGTRLTVV.

This clonotype turned up a few times. V gene TRBV6-1 combines with J gene TRBJ1-3; D is ambiguous. With 7 bases removed from V and 4 bases from J, the gap between germline ends came to 8 bases. CDR3 length: 12 amino acids. The germline CDR1 and CDR2 sequences are MNHNS and SASEGT. The CDR3 here is CASIQAGNTIYF. The CDR3 DNA reads TGTGCCAGCATCCAGGCGGGAAACACCATATATTTT.